This T cell receptor beta chain was recorded in a study of radiation and T cells in renal cell carcinoma. This table comes from immunoSEQ multiplex PCR, and its TCRdb copy is limited to in-frame clones, with some not included. This sample has around 18,000 clones, with 58% found just once. Overall study findings and caveats: In nephrectomy-only tumors, top 100 clonotypes averaged approximately 40%, versus roughly 50% irradiated.

This clone was detected a few times. What it binds is unknown. The germline V gene encodes CDR1 SEHNR and CDR2 FQNEAQ (reference sequence). V lost 5 bases and J 6 bases, leaving 13 bases between the germline ends. The CDR3 runs 13 residues. Regarding treatment: treatment-naive control, cytoreductive nephrectomy. V is TRBV7-9 and J is TRBJ1-2; D possibly corresponds to TRBD1 (5 bases). The sequencing here drew on tumor tissue, taken from a patient whose treatment was nephrectomy without radiotherapy. The TCR originated in a man aged 40-50 years with renal cell carcinoma. The CDR3 coding sequence is TGTGCCAGCAGCCGACAGCGGGCTAATGGCTACACCTTC. Its protein is CASSRQRANGYTF.